This record concerns one TCR beta chain sequence. Antigen specificity is unknown. The data were taken from a study of OX40 agonist ivuxolimab in advanced cancers. Across the whole study: Ivuxolimab is a fully human IgG2 antibody that activates OX40 (CD134). Overall study findings and caveats: The study observed clonal expansion of CD4+ and CD8+ blood T cells by week 6 at 0.1 to 3.0 mg/kg.

The data were produced by immunoSEQ multiplex PCR, yet TCRdb's version contains in-frame clones alone and is incomplete. In the table there are around 60,000 clones, approximately 86% of which are singletons. Blood samples were obtained at baseline, cycle 4 day 1, and cycle 7 day 1. Trimming removed 10 bases from V and 4 bases from J; junction bases left unmatched: 4. The CDR3 is 13 amino acids. CDR1 ENHRY and CDR2 SYGVKD come from the germline V gene. The sequence was collected from an adult with an advanced solid tumor such as melanoma, head and neck, liver or kidney cancer. The chain links TRBV10-3 to TRBJ1-6, with 7 nucleotides matching TRBD1. The specimen was CD4+ or CD8+ T cells sorted from blood, collected in a trial of the OX40 agonist ivuxolimab. In DNA, the CDR3 is TGTGCCAGTAGACAGGGATATAATTCACCCCTCCACTTT. Translated: CASRQGYNSPLHF.